The rows below give T cell receptor beta chains drawn from one sample of a study of blood T cell repertoires in COVID-19. Generated by immunoSEQ multiplex PCR, the TCRdb table keeps only in-frame clones and is missing some. Altogether roughly 64,000 clones are present, under 80% being singletons, with the ten largest covering 51%. The sample was PBMCs or T cells enriched from blood (not recorded which). The receptors stem from a woman in her fifties or sixties who had been exposed to COVID-19. Both conserved end residues are part of each CDR3. D genes are given only for firm matches. Only part of the rows carry a size: once, few, many, or a class if the clone is expanded.

j_call,clone_size,d_call,v_call,cdr3_aa,cdr3_nt
TRBJ1-6,NA,NA,TRBV7-9,CASSLEGMDSPLHF,TGTGCCAGCAGCTTGGAGGGAATGGATTCACCCCTCCACTTT
TRBJ1-1,NA,NA,TRBV9,CASSVTGPLGTEAFF,TGTGCCAGCAGCGTAACAGGCCCCCTTGGCACTGAAGCTTTCTTT
TRBJ2-1,once,NA,TRBV4-3,CASSQEAGRIYNEQFF,TGCGCCAGCAGCCAAGAGGCGGGAAGGATATACAATGAGCAGTTCTTC
TRBJ2-2,NA,NA,TRBV28,CATRTGTTGELFF,TGTGCCACCAGAACAGGGACCACCGGGGAGCTGTTTTTT
TRBJ1-2,NA,NA,TRBV5-6,CASSFDSLYTF,TGTGCCAGCAGCTTTGACAGCCTTTACACCTTC
TRBJ1-2,NA,NA,TRBV27,CASSLRGMGFYGYTF,TGTGCCAGCAGTTTACGGGGGATGGGTTTCTATGGCTACACCTTC
TRBJ1-5,NA,NA,TRBV9,CASSVGGANQPQHF,TGTGCCAGCAGCGTCGGGGGGGCCAATCAGCCCCAGCATTTT
TRBJ2-1,once,TRBD2,TRBV24-1,CATSRDYLYNEQFF,TGTGCCACCAGCCGGGACTACCTTTACAATGAGCAGTTCTTC
TRBJ1-1,NA,TRBD1,TRBV5-5,CASSSNRDRRNTEAFF,TGTGCCAGCAGCTCCAACCGGGACAGGCGCAACACTGAAGCTTTCTTT
TRBJ2-5,NA,TRBD2,TRBV7-2,CASSPDSGEETQYF,TGTGCCAGCAGCCCGGATAGCGGGGAAGAGACCCAGTACTTC
TRBJ1-1,NA,NA,TRBV7-2,CASSLGRGISEAFF,TGTGCCAGCAGCTTGGGGAGGGGCATCTCTGAAGCTTTCTTT
TRBJ1-2,NA,NA,TRBV28,CASSRDIGGYTF,TGTGCCAGCAGCCGGGACATCGGCGGCTACACCTTC
TRBJ1-6,few,NA,TRBV3-1/TRBV3-2,CASSQGTVPNSPLHF,TGTGCCAGCAGCCAAGGGACAGTCCCTAATTCACCCCTCCACTTT
TRBJ2-1,NA,TRBD2,TRBV27,CASRSTSRGNEQFF,TGTGCCAGCAGATCGACTAGCCGGGGCAATGAGCAGTTCTTC
TRBJ2-3,NA,TRBD2,TRBV29-1,CSAHVRTSGGHFTDTQYF,TGCAGCGCCCACGTCAGGACTAGCGGGGGACACTTCACAGATACGCAGTATTTT
TRBJ1-5,NA,TRBD1,TRBV10-3,CATLLHRGEQGRFNQPQHF,TGTGCCACCCTTCTCCACCGGGGCGAACAGGGGAGGTTTAATCAGCCCCAGCATTTT
TRBJ2-5,few,TRBD2,TRBV5-1,CASSTTSGRVGTQYF,TGCGCCAGCAGCACGACTAGCGGGAGGGTAGGGACCCAGTACTTC
TRBJ2-6,NA,TRBD2,TRBV7-2,CASSLGLAGGAGANVLTF,TGTGCCAGCAGCTTAGGGCTAGCGGGAGGGGCTGGGGCCAACGTCCTGACTTTC
TRBJ1-5,NA,NA,TRBV19,CASSITQGGQPQHF,TGTGCCAGTAGTATAACGCAGGGTGGCCAGCCCCAGCATTTT
TRBJ2-5,NA,NA,TRBV29-1,CSVEFEEALETQYF,TGCAGCGTTGAATTCGAGGAGGCCCTAGAGACCCAGTACTTC
TRBJ1-5,NA,TRBD1,TRBV6-5,CASNTGGNQPQHF,TGTGCCAGCAACACAGGGGGAAATCAGCCCCAGCATTTT
TRBJ1-1,once,TRBD1,TRBV7-8,CASSQDRGLEAFF,TGTGCCAGCAGCCAGGACAGGGGGCTTGAAGCTTTCTTT
TRBJ2-7,NA,NA,TRBV18,CASSPEAQYYEQYF,TGTGCCAGCTCACCTGAGGCCCAGTATTACGAGCAGTACTTC
TRBJ1-6,NA,NA,TRBV28,CASSPPREENLHF,TGTGCCAGCAGTCCGCCCCGTGAGGAGAACCTCCACTTT
TRBJ2-5,once,NA,TRBV30,CAWKIGETQYF,TGTGCCTGGAAGATCGGAGAGACCCAGTACTTC
TRBJ1-1,NA,NA,TRBV15,CATSRDSTFSGRRAEAFF,TGTGCCACCAGCAGAGATTCCACATTCTCAGGTCGGAGGGCTGAAGCTTTCTTT
TRBJ2-3,NA,NA,TRBV5-6,CASSLAFTDTQYF,TGTGCCAGCAGCTTGGCCTTCACAGATACGCAGTATTTT
TRBJ1-5,many,NA,TRBV30,CAWSRGNQPQHF,TGTGCCTGGAGCAGGGGCAATCAGCCCCAGCATTTT
TRBJ1-2,NA,NA,TRBV28,CASSLVGQAYGYTF,TGTGCCAGCAGTTTGGTGGGACAAGCTTATGGCTACACCTTC
TRBJ2-3,NA,TRBD1,TRBV29-1,CSVTGQVRGPDTQYF,TGCAGCGTTACCGGACAGGTCAGGGGCCCAGATACGCAGTATTTT
TRBJ2-7,NA,TRBD1,TRBV28,CASTSFGQGVIKYF,TGTGCCAGCACCAGTTTCGGCCAGGGGGTAATCAAGTACTTC
TRBJ2-3,NA,TRBD2,TRBV4-2,CASSQGTSGGTDTQYF,TGTGCCAGCAGCCAAGGGACTAGCGGGGGCACAGATACGCAGTATTTT
TRBJ1-1,NA,NA,TRBV19,CASSEGRGTEAFF,TGTGCCAGTAGTGAGGGGAGGGGAACTGAAGCTTTCTTT
TRBJ1-5,NA,TRBD1,TRBV5-5,CASSSRTGDQPQHF,TGTGCCAGCAGCTCGAGGACAGGAGATCAGCCCCAGCATTTT
TRBJ1-2,NA,TRBD1,TRBV7-6,CASSLRQGHGGYTF,TGTGCCAGCAGCCTCCGACAGGGTCACGGTGGCTACACCTTC
TRBJ2-7,few,NA,TRBV28,CASSLRKIAGEQYF,TGTGCCAGCAGTTTACGTAAAATCGCGGGCGAGCAGTACTTC
TRBJ1-3,NA,NA,TRBV15,CATTNGQGHTIYF,TGTGCCACCACAAACGGCCAGGGGCACACCATATATTTT
TRBJ1-2,NA,NA,TRBV7-9,CASSLHEDYGYTF,TGTGCCAGCAGCTTACACGAGGACTATGGCTACACCTTC
TRBJ1-1,NA,NA,TRBV18,CASSADRNTEAFF,TGTGCCAGCTCAGCGGACAGGAACACTGAAGCTTTCTTT
TRBJ2-1,many,NA,TRBV11-2,CASTSPGARSPEQFF,TGTGCCAGCACCTCACCCGGAGCAAGGTCCCCTGAGCAGTTCTTC
TRBJ1-6,few,NA,TRBV27,CASKPERRRASYNSPLHF,TGTGCCAGCAAGCCCGAAAGGAGGAGGGCCTCCTATAATTCACCCCTCCACTTT
TRBJ2-1,few,TRBD1,TRBV18,CASSPQPGQGNNEQFF,TGTGCCAGCTCACCACAACCGGGACAGGGCAACAATGAGCAGTTCTTC
TRBJ1-2,NA,NA,TRBV7-8,CASSLRSQANYGYTF,TGTGCCAGCAGCTTACGGTCCCAAGCTAACTATGGCTACACCTTC
TRBJ2-1,NA,TRBD1,TRBV27,CASKTRGTGVLEQFF,TGTGCCAGCAAAACCCGTGGGACAGGGGTCTTGGAGCAGTTCTTC
TRBJ2-1,NA,NA,TRBV28,CASSSGSGASYNEQFF,TGTGCCAGCAGTTCGGGGTCAGGGGCTTCCTACAATGAGCAGTTCTTC
TRBJ1-4,NA,TRBD1,TRBV28,CASREGTGREKLFF,TGTGCCAGCAGGGAAGGGACAGGGAGAGAAAAACTGTTTTTT
TRBJ1-2,NA,NA,TRBV18,CASSRDGGQLYGYTF,TGTGCCAGCTCACGAGACGGGGGTCAACTCTATGGCTACACCTTC
TRBJ1-5,NA,NA,TRBV7-9,CASTEGGGGNQPQHF,TGTGCCAGCACCGAGGGGGGAGGGGGCAATCAGCCCCAGCATTTT
TRBJ2-2,NA,NA,TRBV18,CASSPQGHDAGELFF,TGTGCCAGCTCCCCGCAAGGACATGATGCCGGGGAGCTGTTTTTT
TRBJ2-1,NA,TRBD2,TRBV18,CASSPTSDYNEQFF,TGTGCCAGCTCTCCCACTAGCGATTACAATGAGCAGTTCTTC
TRBJ1-1,NA,TRBD1,TRBV5-8,CASSTTGGPKGNTEAFF,TGTGCCAGCAGCACCACAGGGGGGCCTAAGGGGAACACTGAAGCTTTCTTT
TRBJ1-4,NA,TRBD1,TRBV5-1,CASSLDGQGRREKLFF,TGCGCCAGCAGCCTGGATGGACAGGGAAGACGAGAAAAACTGTTTTTT
TRBJ1-2,few,NA,TRBV5-1,CASSLAATTGYGYTF,TGCGCCAGCAGCTTGGCCGCGACGACAGGCTATGGCTACACCTTC
TRBJ1-1,NA,TRBD1,TRBV24-1,CATSEWRGPYDTEAFF,TGTGCCACCAGTGAATGGAGGGGGCCATACGACACTGAAGCTTTCTTT
TRBJ1-6,NA,NA,TRBV12-3/TRBV12-4,CASSYESSPLHF,TGTGCCAGCAGTTACGAGAGTTCACCCCTCCACTTT